The 15 T cell receptor beta chains reported below all come from one sample, sequenced in a study of identical twins (dated by TCRdb to 2016 to 2017). Libraries were made using 5' RACE. Instrument on record: Illumina HiSeq 2000. TCRdb's own reprocessing of the public reads used fastp at Q25 and MiXCR and kept productive beta chains. CDR3 protein duplicates are merged, each entry listing the most common genes and DNA. Recorded for this sample are under 1 million distinct CDR3 sequences; roughly an eighth of them occurred a single time. Around 1.5% of the sample comes from the top ten. Another study also made use of these data, one on yellow fever vaccine responses in identical twins.

The sequencing input was PBMCs. These receptors were obtained from a woman in her late teens or twenties in good health.

The table lists this clonotype with a few counts. The rearrangement joins TRBV29-1 to TRBJ2-5; D gene unclear. This CDR3 comprises 11 residues. V gave up 5 bases and J gave up 2 bases, with 6 bases separating them. Germline lookup yields CDR1 SQVTM and CDR2 ANQGSEA. The DNA of the CDR3 is TGCAGCGTTTACACGCAAGAGACCCAGTACTTC. Its translation is CSVYTQETQYF. The full variable domain, with the rest looked up from reference TRBV29-1 and TRBJ2-5, is SAVISQKPSRDICQRGTSLTIQCQVDSQVTMMFWYRQQPGQSLTLIATANQGSEATYESGFVIDKFPISRPNLTFSTLTVSNMSPEDSSIYLCSVYTQETQYFGPGTRLLVL.

Only a few counts were recorded for this clonotype. This rearrangement joins TRBV2 to TRBJ1-5; 7 nucleotides align to TRBD1. In germline, CDR1 is SNHLY, CDR2 FYNNEI. The CDR3 has 15 amino acids. V was clipped by 6 bases and J by 1 base; unmatched bases: 6. CDR3 amino acids: CASRPTGQSNQPQHF. CDR3 DNA sequence: TGTGCCAGCAGACCAACGGGACAGAGCAATCAGCCCCAGCATTTT.

J is TRBJ1-3 and V is TRBV6-5; 7 bases fit TRBD1. Germline trimming cut 2 bases from V and 1 base from J; bases unmatched to any gene: 8. Germline assignment: CDR1 MNHEY and CDR2 SVGAGI. The CDR3 length is 17 residues. The CDR3 protein is CASSYTPTGRSGNTIYF. The CDR3 nucleotides are TGTGCCAGCAGTTACACCCCGACAGGGCGATCTGGAAACACCATATATTTT.

This clonotype appeared many times. The chain recombines TRBV6-1 with TRBJ1-1, with D possibly TRBD1 on 5 matching bases. The germline CDR1 and CDR2 sequences are MNHNS and SASEGT. The CDR3 contains 14 residues. Deletions cut 6 bases from V and 6 bases from J, with 17 bases between. CDR3 loop: CASSTGRGVSEAFF. The CDR3 DNA reads as TGTGCCAGCAGCACCGGGCGGGGGGTGTCTGAAGCTTTCTTT.

The chain recombines TRBV7-9 with TRBJ2-7, with 7 bases aligning to TRBD1. Germline V gene sequence: CDR1 SEHNR, CDR2 FQNEAQ (reference sequence). Losses at the gene ends were 5 bases for V and 4 bases for J; bases not matched to a gene: 5. CDR3 size: 13 residues. The CDR3 loop reads CASSRQGRYEQYV. The CDR3 DNA is TGTGCCAGCAGCCGACAGGGCAGGTACGAGCAGTACGTC.

The chain combines TRBV20-1 with TRBJ1-1; D gene uncertain. Trimming removed 0 bases from V and 6 bases from J, with 8 bases in between. The length of the CDR3 is 12 residues. Germline CDR1 is DFQATT and CDR2 is SNEGSKA (reference sequence). CDR3 coding DNA: TGCAGTGCTAGAGAGGGGTCCCCTGAAGCTTTCTTT. This codes for CSAREGSPEAFF.

This clonotype appeared a few times. In DNA form, the CDR3 reads TGTGCCAGCAGCACAATCAGGGGAGGGGGCTACACCTTC. Protein: CASSTIRGGGYTF. V gene TRBV7-9 combines with J gene TRBJ1-2, with D perhaps matching TRBD1 (6 bases). Per the germline V gene, CDR1 is SEHNR and CDR2 is FQNEAQ (reference sequence). Trimming left V 5 bases short and J 8 bases short, with 15 bases between. The CDR3 contains 13 residues.

This chain links TRBV19 with TRBJ2-2, with unresolved D. CDR3 length: 13 residues. CDR1 is LNHDA, CDR2 SQIVND, per germline (reference sequence). Trimming took 3 bases from V and 7 from J, leaving 9 bases between them. CDR3 DNA: TGTGCCAGTAGTATCGGCGGCTTCGGGGAGCTGTTTTTT. Translating gives CASSIGGFGELFF.

The V and J genes are TRBV6-5 and TRBJ2-3, with 8 bases lining up with TRBD2. There are 16 residues in the CDR3. Germline CDR1 reads MNHEY; CDR2 reads SVGAGI. V shed 2 bases, J shed 2 bases, and the junction held 6 bases outside the gene matches. This CDR3 is CASSYGASGYTDTQYF. DNA of the CDR3: TGTGCCAGCAGTTACGGGGCTAGCGGGTACACAGATACGCAGTATTTT.

The chain has TRBV6-5 and TRBJ2-1; possibly TRBD2 for D (5 bases). V lost 2 bases, J lost 6 bases, and 20 bases lay in between. Germline CDR1 is MNHEY and CDR2 is SVGAGI. This CDR3 spans 17 amino acids. CDR3 coding DNA: TGTGCCAGCAGTTACAACCTCTATAGCGCGGCCTCCAATGAGCAGTTCTTC. This codes for CASSYNLYSAASNEQFF.

J is TRBJ2-2 and V is TRBV12-3 or TRBV12-4; D possibly matches TRBD1 or TRBD2 (5 bases each). This CDR3 has 14 residues. Trimming shortened V by 6 bases and J by 4 bases, and 12 bases separated the two germline ends. Written as DNA, the CDR3 is TGTGCCAGCAGCCCGGGACCGCGCACCGGGGAGCTGTTTTTT. Amino acids: CASSPGPRTGELFF.

The table lists this clonotype with a few counts. CDR3 DNA sequence: TGCGCCAGCAGCCAAGTGGGAGGGGTCTACGAGCAGTACTTC. Amino acid sequence: CASSQVGGVYEQYF. V usage is TRBV4-1 and J usage is TRBJ2-7; 7 bases map to TRBD2. This CDR3 is 14 amino acids long. J was trimmed by 3 bases and V by 1 base; bases with no gene match: 3. Germline CDR1 is MGHRA and CDR2 is YSYEKL.

The table lists this clonotype with a few counts. The rearrangement joins TRBV14 to TRBJ2-1; 9 bases match TRBD2. The CDR3 loop spans 17 amino acids. Unmatched junction bases numbered 14, after V lost 4 bases and J lost 7 bases. In germline, CDR1 is SGHDN, CDR2 FVKESK. Here the CDR3 reads CASSPGVAGDIGNEQFF. The CDR3, as DNA: TGTGCCAGCAGCCCAGGGGTAGCGGGAGATATTGGGAATGAGCAGTTCTTC.

The chain has TRBV15 and TRBJ2-2; 7 bases are a match to TRBD1. This CDR3 is 17 amino acids long. Germline V lookup: CDR1 LNHNV, CDR2 YYDKDF (reference sequence). Germline trimming cut 5 bases from V and 0 bases from J; bases unmatched to any gene: 9. CDR3 protein: CATSVRNRGANTGELFF. In nucleotides, the CDR3 is TGTGCCACCAGCGTCCGGAACAGGGGCGCGAACACCGGGGAGCTGTTTTTT.

The table lists this clonotype with many counts. The chain uses TRBV3-1 and TRBJ1-1, with D unresolved. V lost 1 base, J lost 2 bases, and 8 bases lay in between. CDR1 LGHDT and CDR2 YNNKEL come from the germline V gene (reference sequence). This CDR3 comprises 14 residues. CDR3: CASSQARGNTEAFF. The CDR3 DNA follows: TGTGCCAGCAGCCAAGCCCGCGGCAACACTGAAGCTTTCTTT.